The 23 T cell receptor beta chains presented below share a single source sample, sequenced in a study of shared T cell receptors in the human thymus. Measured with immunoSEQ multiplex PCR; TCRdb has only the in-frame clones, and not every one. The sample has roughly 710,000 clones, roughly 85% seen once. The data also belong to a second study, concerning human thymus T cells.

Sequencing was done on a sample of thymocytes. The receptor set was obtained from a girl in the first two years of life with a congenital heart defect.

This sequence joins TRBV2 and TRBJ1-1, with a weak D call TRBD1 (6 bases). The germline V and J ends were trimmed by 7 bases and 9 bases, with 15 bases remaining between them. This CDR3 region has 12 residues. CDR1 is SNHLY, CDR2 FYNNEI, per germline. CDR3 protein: CASNRERGQAFF. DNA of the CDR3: TGTGCCAGCAACAGGGAAAGGGGCCAAGCTTTCTTT.

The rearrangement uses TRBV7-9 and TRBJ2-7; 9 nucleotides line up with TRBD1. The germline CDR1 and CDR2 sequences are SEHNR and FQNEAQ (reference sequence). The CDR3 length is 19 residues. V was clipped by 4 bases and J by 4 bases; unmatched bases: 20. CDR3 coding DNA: TGTGCCAGCAGCTCCAGTTCCGAGTACTGGGGGACAGGGATTTACGAGCAGTACTTC. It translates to CASSSSSEYWGTGIYEQYF.

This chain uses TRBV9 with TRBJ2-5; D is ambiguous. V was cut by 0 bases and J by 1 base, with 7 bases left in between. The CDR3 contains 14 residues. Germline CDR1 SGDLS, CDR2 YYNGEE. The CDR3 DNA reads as TGTGCCAGCAGCGTAGGAACTATCCAAGAGACCCAGTACTTC. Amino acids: CASSVGTIQETQYF.

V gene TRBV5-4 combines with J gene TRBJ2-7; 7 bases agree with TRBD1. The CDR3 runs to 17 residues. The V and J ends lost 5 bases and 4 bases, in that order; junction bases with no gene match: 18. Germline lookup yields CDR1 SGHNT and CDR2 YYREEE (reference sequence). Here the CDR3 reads CASSTGWAGTVSYEQYF. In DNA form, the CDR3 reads TGTGCCAGCAGTACTGGTTGGGCCGGGACAGTCTCTTACGAGCAGTACTTC. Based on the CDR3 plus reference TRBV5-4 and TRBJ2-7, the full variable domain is ETGVTQSPTHLIKTRGQQVTLRCSSQSGHNTVSWYQQALGQGPQFIFQYYREEENGRGNFPPRFSGLQFPNYSSELNVNALELDDSALYLCASSTGWAGTVSYEQYFGPGTRLTVT.

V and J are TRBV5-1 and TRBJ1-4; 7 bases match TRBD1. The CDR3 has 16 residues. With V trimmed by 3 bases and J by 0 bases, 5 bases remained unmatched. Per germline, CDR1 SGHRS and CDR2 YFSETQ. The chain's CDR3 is CASSSGTVPTNEKLFF. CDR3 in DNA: TGCGCCAGCAGCTCCGGGACAGTCCCAACTAATGAAAAACTGTTTTTT.

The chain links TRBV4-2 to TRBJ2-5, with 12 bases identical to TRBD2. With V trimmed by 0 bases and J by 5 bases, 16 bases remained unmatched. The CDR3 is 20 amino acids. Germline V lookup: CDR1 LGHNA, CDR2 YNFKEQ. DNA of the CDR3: TGTGCCAGCAGCCAAGAACTCTCAAGGACTAGCGGGGTAGGGGGCGAGACCCAGTACTTC. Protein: CASSQELSRTSGVGGETQYF.

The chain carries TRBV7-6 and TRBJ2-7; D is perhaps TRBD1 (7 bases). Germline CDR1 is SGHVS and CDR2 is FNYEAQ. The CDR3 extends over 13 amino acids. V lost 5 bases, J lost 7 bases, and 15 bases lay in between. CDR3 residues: CASSTKAGGEQYF. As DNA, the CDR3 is TGTGCCAGCAGCACTAAGGCAGGGGGGGAGCAGTACTTC.

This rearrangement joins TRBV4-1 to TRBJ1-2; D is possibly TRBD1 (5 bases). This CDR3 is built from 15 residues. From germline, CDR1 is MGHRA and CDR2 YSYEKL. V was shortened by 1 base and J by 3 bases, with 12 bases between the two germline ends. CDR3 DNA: TGCGCCAGCAGCCAAGGGGCCGGGGGGGACTATGGCTACACCTTC. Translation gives CASSQGAGGDYGYTF.

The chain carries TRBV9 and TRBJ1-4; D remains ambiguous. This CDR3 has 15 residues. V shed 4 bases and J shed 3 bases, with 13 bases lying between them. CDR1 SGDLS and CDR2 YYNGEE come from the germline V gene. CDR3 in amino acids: CASSPRWEANEKLFF. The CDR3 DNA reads TGTGCCAGCAGCCCGAGATGGGAGGCTAATGAAAAACTGTTTTTT.

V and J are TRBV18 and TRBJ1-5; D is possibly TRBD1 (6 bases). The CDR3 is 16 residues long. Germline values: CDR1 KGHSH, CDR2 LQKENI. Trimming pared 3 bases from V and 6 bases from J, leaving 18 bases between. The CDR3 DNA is TGTGCCAGCTCACCGAAGAAGGCTTTAGGGGGTCAGCCCCAGCATTTT. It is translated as CASSPKKALGGQPQHF. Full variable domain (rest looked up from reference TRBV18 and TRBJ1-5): NAGVMQNPRHLVRRRGQEARLRCSPMKGHSHVYWYRQLPEEGLKFMVYLQKENIIDESGMPKERFSAEFPKEGPSILRIQQVVRGDSAAYFCASSPKKALGGQPQHFGDGTRLSIL.

This chain's CDR3 is CAWSPPDNPPYTEAFF. CDR3 nucleotide sequence: TGTGCCTGGAGTCCTCCTGACAACCCACCCTACACTGAAGCTTTCTTT. The chain is built from TRBV30 and TRBJ1-1; no clear D. Germline V CDR1 and CDR2: GTSNPN, SVGIG (reference sequence). Trimming took off 2 bases at V and 3 bases at J, with 19 bases between the two ends. This CDR3 is built from 16 residues.

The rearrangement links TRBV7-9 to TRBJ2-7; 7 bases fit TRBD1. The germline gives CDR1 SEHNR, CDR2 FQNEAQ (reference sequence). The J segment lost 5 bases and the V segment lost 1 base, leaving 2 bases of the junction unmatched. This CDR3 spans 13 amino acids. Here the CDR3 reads CASSLEGTDEQYF. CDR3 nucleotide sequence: TGTGCCAGCAGCTTAGAAGGGACAGACGAGCAGTACTTC.

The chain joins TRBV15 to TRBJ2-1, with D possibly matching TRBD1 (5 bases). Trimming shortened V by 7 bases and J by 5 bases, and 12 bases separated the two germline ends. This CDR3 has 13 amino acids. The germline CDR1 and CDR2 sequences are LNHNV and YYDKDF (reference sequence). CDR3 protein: CATTDGQNNEQFF. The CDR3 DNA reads TGTGCCACCACGGACGGACAAAACAATGAGCAGTTCTTC.

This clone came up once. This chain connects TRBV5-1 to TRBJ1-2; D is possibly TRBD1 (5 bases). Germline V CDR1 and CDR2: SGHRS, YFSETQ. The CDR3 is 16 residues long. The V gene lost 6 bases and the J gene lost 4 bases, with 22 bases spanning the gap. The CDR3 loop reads CASTPCGGGDGYGYTF. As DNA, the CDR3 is TGCGCCAGCACCCCCTGTGGTGGAGGGGACGGCTATGGCTACACCTTC.

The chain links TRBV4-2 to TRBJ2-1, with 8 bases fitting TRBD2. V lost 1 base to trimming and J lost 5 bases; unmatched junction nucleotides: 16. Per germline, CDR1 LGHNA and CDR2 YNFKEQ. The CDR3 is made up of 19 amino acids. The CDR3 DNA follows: TGTGCCAGCAGCCAAGTTAAAGCGGGGGCCCCACATATACACAATGAGCAGTTCTTC. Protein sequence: CASSQVKAGAPHIHNEQFF.

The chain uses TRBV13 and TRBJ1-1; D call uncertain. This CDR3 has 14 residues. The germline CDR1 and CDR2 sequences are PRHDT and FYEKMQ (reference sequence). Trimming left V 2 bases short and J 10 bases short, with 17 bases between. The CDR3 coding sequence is TGTGCCAGCAGCTTACACACCTCACTATATGGAGCTTTCTTT. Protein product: CASSLHTSLYGAFF.

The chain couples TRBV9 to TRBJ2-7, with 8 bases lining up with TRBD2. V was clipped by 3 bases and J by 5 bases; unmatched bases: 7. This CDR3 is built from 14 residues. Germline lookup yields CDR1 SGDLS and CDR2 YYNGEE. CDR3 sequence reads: CASSGPGGMDEQYF. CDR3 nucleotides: TGTGCCAGCAGCGGCCCGGGGGGGATGGACGAGCAGTACTTC.

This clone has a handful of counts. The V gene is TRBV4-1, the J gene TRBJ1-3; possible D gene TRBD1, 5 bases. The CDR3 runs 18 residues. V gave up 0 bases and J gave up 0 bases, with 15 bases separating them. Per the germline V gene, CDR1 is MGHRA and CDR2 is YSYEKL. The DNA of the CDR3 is TGCGCCAGCAGCCAAGATGGGGTACAGGTCCCCTCTGGAAACACCATATATTTT. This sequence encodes CASSQDGVQVPSGNTIYF.

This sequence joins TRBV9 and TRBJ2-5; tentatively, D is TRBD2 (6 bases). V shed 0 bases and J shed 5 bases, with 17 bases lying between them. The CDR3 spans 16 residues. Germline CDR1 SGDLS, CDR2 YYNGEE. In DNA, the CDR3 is TGTGCCAGCAGCGTAGGGGCGGACCAACGGGGGGAGACCCAGTACTTC. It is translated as CASSVGADQRGETQYF.

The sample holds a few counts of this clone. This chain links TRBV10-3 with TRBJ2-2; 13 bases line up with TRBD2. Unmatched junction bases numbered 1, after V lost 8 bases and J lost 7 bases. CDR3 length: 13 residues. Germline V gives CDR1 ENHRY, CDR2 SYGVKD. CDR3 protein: CAIRLAGGGELFF. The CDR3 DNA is TGTGCCATCCGACTAGCGGGGGGCGGGGAGCTGTTTTTT.

CDR3 amino acids: CASGSAENTEAFF. The CDR3 region has the DNA TGTGCTAGTGGTTCCGCAGAGAACACTGAAGCTTTCTTT. This rearrangement joins TRBV12-5 to TRBJ1-1, with D unresolved. The length of the CDR3 is 13 residues. V gave up 4 bases and J gave up 1 base, with 7 bases separating them. Germline CDR1 LGHNT, CDR2 FRNRAP.

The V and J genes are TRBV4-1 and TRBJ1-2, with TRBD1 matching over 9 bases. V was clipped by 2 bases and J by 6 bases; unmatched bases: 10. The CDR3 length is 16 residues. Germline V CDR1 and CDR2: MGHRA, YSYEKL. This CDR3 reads CASSQHTQGAGDGYTF. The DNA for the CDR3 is TGCGCCAGCAGCCAACATACACAGGGGGCAGGCGATGGCTACACCTTC.

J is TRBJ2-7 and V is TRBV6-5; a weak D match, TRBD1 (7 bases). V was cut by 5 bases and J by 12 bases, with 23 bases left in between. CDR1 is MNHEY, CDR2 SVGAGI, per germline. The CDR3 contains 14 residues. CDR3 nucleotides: TGTGCCAGCAGTCCATATTTGGACAGGAGGGTGCGGTACTTC. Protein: CASSPYLDRRVRYF.